What follows are 17 T cell receptor beta chains derived from one specimen sequenced in a study of blood T cell repertoires in COVID-19. Some clones are missing from TCRdb's copy, which holds only in-frame ones; the method was immunoSEQ multiplex PCR. Of about 150,000 clones in the sample, about 88% are singletons; the top ten hold approximately 0.6%. Sample: peripheral blood. Source of these receptors: a man in his fifties or sixties with COVID-19, enrolled during active disease.

The chain uses TRBV7-2 and TRBJ2-5; D perhaps matches TRBD2 (5 bases). Germline V gene sequence: CDR1 SGHTA, CDR2 FQGNSA. The CDR3 totals 15 residues. V was pared by 5 bases and J by 4 bases, with 17 bases between. The CDR3 bases are TGTGCCAGCAGCCCCACGACCCGGGATCGAGAGACCCAGTACTTC. This translates into CASSPTTRDRETQYF. The full variable domain, with the rest looked up from reference TRBV7-2 and TRBJ2-5, is GAGVSQSPSNKVTEKGKDVELRCDPISGHTALYWYRQSLGQGLEFLIYFQGNSAPDKSGLPSDRFSAERTGGSVSTLTIQRTQQEDSAVYLCASSPTTRDRETQYFGPGTRLLVL.

This clone has just a few counts. J is TRBJ1-1 and V is TRBV6-5, with D possibly TRBD1 on 6 matching bases. V lost 8 bases and J lost 1, with 11 bases in between. The germline V gene has CDR1 MNHEY and CDR2 SVGAGI. The CDR3 covers 13 residues. For the CDR3, the DNA is TGTGCCAGCGGGGGGGCACAGAACACTGAAGCTTTCTTT. Encoded protein: CASGGAQNTEAFF.

V and J are TRBV15 and TRBJ1-2, with 8 bases identical to TRBD1. Germline V gives CDR1 LNHNV, CDR2 YYDKDF (reference sequence). CDR3 length: 15 amino acids. V shed 3 bases, J shed 2 bases, and the junction held 5 bases outside the gene matches. The CDR3 reads CATSSGGTGNYGYTF. The CDR3, as DNA: TGTGCCACCAGCAGCGGGGGGACAGGAAACTATGGCTACACCTTC.

This chain connects TRBV29-1 to TRBJ2-3, with TRBD2 matching 10 bases. Germline V gives CDR1 SQVTM, CDR2 ANQGSEA. This CDR3 comprises 16 residues. Unmatched junction bases numbered 10, after V lost 3 bases and J lost 4 bases. In nucleotides, the CDR3 is TGCAGCGTTGACCTGAGGACTAGCGGAGCTCCAGATACGCAGTATTTT. It encodes CSVDLRTSGAPDTQYF.

J is TRBJ2-7 and V is TRBV5-1, with 8 bases aligning to TRBD1. V was pared by 4 bases and J by 6 bases, with 9 bases of the junction left unmatched. This CDR3 contains 14 residues. Germline loops: CDR1 SGHRS, CDR2 YFSETQ. CDR3 DNA sequence: TGCGCCAGCAGCCGGATCGGACAGGGCGGCGAGCAGTACTTC. Translated: CASSRIGQGGEQYF.

This clone was found once. V gene TRBV11-3 combines with J gene TRBJ2-7; D not certain. The germline gives CDR1 SGHNT, CDR2 YENEEA. This CDR3 region has 10 residues. Trimming took off 3 bases at V and 12 bases at J, with 9 bases between the two ends. The CDR3 DNA follows: TGTGCCAGCAGCTTCTCGAGTGGGTACTTC. As protein: CASSFSSGYF.

This chain uses TRBV7-9 with TRBJ2-5; 8 nucleotides line up with TRBD2. V lost 3 bases and J lost 2; bases outside the gene matches: 5. The CDR3 has 15 residues. Germline-derived CDR1 and CDR2 are SEHNR and FQNEAQ (reference sequence). As DNA, the CDR3 is TGTGCCAGCAGCTTCGTAGCGGGATTACAAGAGACCCAGTACTTC. The encoded protein is CASSFVAGLQETQYF. The full variable domain, in which reference TRBV7-9 and TRBJ2-5 provide the parts outside the CDR3, is DTGVSQNPRHKITKRGQNVTFRCDPISEHNRLYWYRQTLGQGPEFLTYFQNEAQLEKSRLLSDRFSAERPKGSFSTLEIQRTEQGDSAMYLCASSFVAGLQETQYFGPGTRLLVL.

The sample holds one count of this clone. This chain connects TRBV6-6 to TRBJ1-6; D is possibly TRBD1 (6 bases). The V end lost 7 bases, the J end lost 3 bases, and 13 bases lay between the germline ends. The length of the CDR3 is 15 residues. Germline loops: CDR1 MNHNY, CDR2 SVGAGI (reference sequence). The CDR3 DNA sequence: TGTGCCAGCACCCAGGGGAAGGTCTATAATTCACCCCTCCACTTT. Amino acid sequence: CASTQGKVYNSPLHF.

V usage is TRBV28 and J usage is TRBJ1-6, with 7 bases aligning to TRBD1. Unmatched junction bases numbered 8, after V lost 11 bases and J lost 7 bases. CDR3 length equals 13 residues. The germline gives CDR1 MDHEN, CDR2 SYDVKM. DNA for the CDR3: TGTGCCTTACAGGGGTCTGGGAATTCACCCCTCCACTTT. Translated: CALQGSGNSPLHF.

The chain uses TRBV10-1 and TRBJ1-5; 7 positions match TRBD1. Trimming at V came to 3 bases and at J to 7 bases, leaving 12 bases not matched to a gene. There are 16 residues in the CDR3. Germline assignment: CDR1 WNHNN and CDR2 SYGVQD (reference sequence). DNA for the CDR3: TGCGCCAGCAGTGACCGAAGACAGGGAGCATGGCAGCCCCAGCATTTT. Amino acid sequence: CASSDRRQGAWQPQHF.

The chain uses TRBV7-8 and TRBJ1-4; 8 nucleotides align to TRBD1. Trimming cost V 4 bases and J 7 bases; bases outside gene matches: 11. Germline CDR1 reads SGHVS; CDR2 reads FQNEAQ. The CDR3 runs to 16 residues. The CDR3 DNA sequence: TGTGCCAGCAGCTCAGGACAGGGACTAAAGGTTGAAAAACTGTTTTTT. The encoded protein is CASSSGQGLKVEKLFF.

The chain employs TRBV18 and TRBJ2-7; D gene ambiguous. V was shortened by 3 bases and J by 6 bases, with 12 bases between the two germline ends. The CDR3 has 13 amino acids. The germline V gene encodes CDR1 KGHSH and CDR2 LQKENI. DNA for the CDR3: TGTGCCAGCTCACCCCTCAAGTCGGGCGAGCAGTACTTC. It is translated as CASSPLKSGEQYF.

The chain joins TRBV5-1 to TRBJ2-7, with 10 bases aligning to TRBD2. CDR1 and CDR2 from the germline V gene are SGHRS and YFSETQ. The CDR3 has 16 residues. V was pared by 4 bases and J by 7 bases, with 14 bases of the junction left unmatched. The CDR3 here is CASSLIAGGTEGEQYF. The CDR3, as DNA: TGCGCCAGCAGCCTCATAGCGGGAGGAACGGAGGGGGAGCAGTACTTC.

V usage is TRBV25-1 and J usage is TRBJ1-2, with 8 nucleotides matching TRBD1. The J segment lost 6 bases and the V segment lost 6 bases, leaving 3 bases of the junction unmatched. The germline gives CDR1 MGHDK, CDR2 SYGVNS. The CDR3 has 12 amino acids. CDR3 DNA sequence: TGTGCCAGCAGGGACAGGGACCATGGCTACACCTTC. It encodes CASRDRDHGYTF.

The rearrangement links TRBV18 to TRBJ2-1, with TRBD2 identical over 13 bases. Trimming took 4 bases from V and 6 from J; bases not matched to a gene: 6. Germline V gene data show CDR1 as KGHSH and CDR2 as LQKENI. The CDR3 is made up of 16 amino acids. CDR3 DNA: TGTGCCAGCTCACGGAAAGGACTAGCGGGAGCCAATGAGCAGTTCTTC. Its protein product is CASSRKGLAGANEQFF.

This clone appeared once. The chain recombines TRBV2 with TRBJ2-7; 7 bases line up with TRBD1. The J segment lost 0 bases and the V segment lost 9 bases, leaving 5 bases of the junction unmatched. This CDR3 region has 13 residues. From germline, CDR1 is SNHLY and CDR2 FYNNEI. DNA for the CDR3: TGTGCCAGAGGGGGCCTGAGCTCCTACGAGCAGTACTTC. Translation: CARGGLSSYEQYF.

This clone is a singleton in its sample. The chain joins TRBV27 to TRBJ1-6; no reliable D call. Germline CDR1 and CDR2: MNHEY and SMNVEV (reference sequence). The length of the CDR3 is 14 residues. Trimming removed 2 bases from V and 7 bases from J, with 9 bases in between. This CDR3 reads CASSLRENNSPLHF. CDR3 bases: TGTGCCAGCAGTTTACGGGAGAACAATTCACCCCTCCACTTT.